Listed here is a single T cell receptor (beta chain). The antigen is not known. This sample was included in a study of cytomegalovirus exposure and HLA in healthy donors. Broader study findings: Sequencing depth roughly uniform across donors was assumed in presence/absence analyses. Researchers reported in a later analysis that a missense DCLRE1C variant was tied to TCR beta V- and J-gene trimming.

The CDR3 covers 15 residues. The V gene lost 2 bases and the J gene lost 4 bases, with 14 bases spanning the gap. Germline CDR1 reads SNHLY; CDR2 reads FYNNEI. Primers: 60 Vbeta forward and 13 Jbeta reverse. The data were produced by immunoSEQ multiplex PCR, yet TCRdb's version contains in-frame clones alone and is incomplete. The repertoire includes fewer than 250,000 clones, approximately 86% of them detected once, and approximately 1.1% sits in the top ten. The V gene is TRBV2, the J gene TRBJ1-2, with D possibly being TRBD1 (6 bases). This receptor was obtained from a boy aged 2 to 10 in good health and CMV-seronegative. Material for sequencing was PBMCs. The CDR3 is CASSESIGGSYGYTF. CDR3 in DNA: TGTGCCAGCAGTGAAAGTATAGGGGGATCCTATGGCTACACCTTC.